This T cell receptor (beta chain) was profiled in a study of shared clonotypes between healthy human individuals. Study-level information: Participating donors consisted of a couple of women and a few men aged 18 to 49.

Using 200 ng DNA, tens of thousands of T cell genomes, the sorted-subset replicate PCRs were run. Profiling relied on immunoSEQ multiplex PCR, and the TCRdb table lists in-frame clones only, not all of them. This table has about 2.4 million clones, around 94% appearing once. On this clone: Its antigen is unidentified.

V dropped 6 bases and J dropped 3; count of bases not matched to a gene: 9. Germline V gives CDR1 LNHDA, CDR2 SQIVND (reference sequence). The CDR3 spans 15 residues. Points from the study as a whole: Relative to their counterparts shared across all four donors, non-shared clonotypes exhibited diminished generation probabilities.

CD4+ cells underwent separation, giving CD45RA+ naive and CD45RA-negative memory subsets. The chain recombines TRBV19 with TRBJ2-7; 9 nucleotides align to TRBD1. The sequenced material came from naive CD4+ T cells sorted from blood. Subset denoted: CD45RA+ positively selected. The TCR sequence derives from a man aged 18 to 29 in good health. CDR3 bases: TGTGCCAGTAGGGGACAGGGCAATGCATACTACGAGCAGTACTTC. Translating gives CASRGQGNAYYEQYF.